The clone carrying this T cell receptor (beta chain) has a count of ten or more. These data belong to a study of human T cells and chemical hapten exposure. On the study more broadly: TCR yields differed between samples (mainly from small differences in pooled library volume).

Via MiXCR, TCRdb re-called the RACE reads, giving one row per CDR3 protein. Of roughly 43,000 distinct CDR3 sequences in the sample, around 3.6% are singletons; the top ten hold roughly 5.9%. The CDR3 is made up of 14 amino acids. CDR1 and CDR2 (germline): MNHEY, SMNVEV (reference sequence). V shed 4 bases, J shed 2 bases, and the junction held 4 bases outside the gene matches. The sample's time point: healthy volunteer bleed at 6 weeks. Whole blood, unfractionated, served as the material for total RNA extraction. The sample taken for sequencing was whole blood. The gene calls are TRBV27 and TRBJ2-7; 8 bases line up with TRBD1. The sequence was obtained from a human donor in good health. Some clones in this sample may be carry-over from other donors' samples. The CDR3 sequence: CASSYRDRTYEQYF. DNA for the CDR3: TGTGCCAGCAGTTACCGGGACAGGACCTACGAGCAGTACTTC.